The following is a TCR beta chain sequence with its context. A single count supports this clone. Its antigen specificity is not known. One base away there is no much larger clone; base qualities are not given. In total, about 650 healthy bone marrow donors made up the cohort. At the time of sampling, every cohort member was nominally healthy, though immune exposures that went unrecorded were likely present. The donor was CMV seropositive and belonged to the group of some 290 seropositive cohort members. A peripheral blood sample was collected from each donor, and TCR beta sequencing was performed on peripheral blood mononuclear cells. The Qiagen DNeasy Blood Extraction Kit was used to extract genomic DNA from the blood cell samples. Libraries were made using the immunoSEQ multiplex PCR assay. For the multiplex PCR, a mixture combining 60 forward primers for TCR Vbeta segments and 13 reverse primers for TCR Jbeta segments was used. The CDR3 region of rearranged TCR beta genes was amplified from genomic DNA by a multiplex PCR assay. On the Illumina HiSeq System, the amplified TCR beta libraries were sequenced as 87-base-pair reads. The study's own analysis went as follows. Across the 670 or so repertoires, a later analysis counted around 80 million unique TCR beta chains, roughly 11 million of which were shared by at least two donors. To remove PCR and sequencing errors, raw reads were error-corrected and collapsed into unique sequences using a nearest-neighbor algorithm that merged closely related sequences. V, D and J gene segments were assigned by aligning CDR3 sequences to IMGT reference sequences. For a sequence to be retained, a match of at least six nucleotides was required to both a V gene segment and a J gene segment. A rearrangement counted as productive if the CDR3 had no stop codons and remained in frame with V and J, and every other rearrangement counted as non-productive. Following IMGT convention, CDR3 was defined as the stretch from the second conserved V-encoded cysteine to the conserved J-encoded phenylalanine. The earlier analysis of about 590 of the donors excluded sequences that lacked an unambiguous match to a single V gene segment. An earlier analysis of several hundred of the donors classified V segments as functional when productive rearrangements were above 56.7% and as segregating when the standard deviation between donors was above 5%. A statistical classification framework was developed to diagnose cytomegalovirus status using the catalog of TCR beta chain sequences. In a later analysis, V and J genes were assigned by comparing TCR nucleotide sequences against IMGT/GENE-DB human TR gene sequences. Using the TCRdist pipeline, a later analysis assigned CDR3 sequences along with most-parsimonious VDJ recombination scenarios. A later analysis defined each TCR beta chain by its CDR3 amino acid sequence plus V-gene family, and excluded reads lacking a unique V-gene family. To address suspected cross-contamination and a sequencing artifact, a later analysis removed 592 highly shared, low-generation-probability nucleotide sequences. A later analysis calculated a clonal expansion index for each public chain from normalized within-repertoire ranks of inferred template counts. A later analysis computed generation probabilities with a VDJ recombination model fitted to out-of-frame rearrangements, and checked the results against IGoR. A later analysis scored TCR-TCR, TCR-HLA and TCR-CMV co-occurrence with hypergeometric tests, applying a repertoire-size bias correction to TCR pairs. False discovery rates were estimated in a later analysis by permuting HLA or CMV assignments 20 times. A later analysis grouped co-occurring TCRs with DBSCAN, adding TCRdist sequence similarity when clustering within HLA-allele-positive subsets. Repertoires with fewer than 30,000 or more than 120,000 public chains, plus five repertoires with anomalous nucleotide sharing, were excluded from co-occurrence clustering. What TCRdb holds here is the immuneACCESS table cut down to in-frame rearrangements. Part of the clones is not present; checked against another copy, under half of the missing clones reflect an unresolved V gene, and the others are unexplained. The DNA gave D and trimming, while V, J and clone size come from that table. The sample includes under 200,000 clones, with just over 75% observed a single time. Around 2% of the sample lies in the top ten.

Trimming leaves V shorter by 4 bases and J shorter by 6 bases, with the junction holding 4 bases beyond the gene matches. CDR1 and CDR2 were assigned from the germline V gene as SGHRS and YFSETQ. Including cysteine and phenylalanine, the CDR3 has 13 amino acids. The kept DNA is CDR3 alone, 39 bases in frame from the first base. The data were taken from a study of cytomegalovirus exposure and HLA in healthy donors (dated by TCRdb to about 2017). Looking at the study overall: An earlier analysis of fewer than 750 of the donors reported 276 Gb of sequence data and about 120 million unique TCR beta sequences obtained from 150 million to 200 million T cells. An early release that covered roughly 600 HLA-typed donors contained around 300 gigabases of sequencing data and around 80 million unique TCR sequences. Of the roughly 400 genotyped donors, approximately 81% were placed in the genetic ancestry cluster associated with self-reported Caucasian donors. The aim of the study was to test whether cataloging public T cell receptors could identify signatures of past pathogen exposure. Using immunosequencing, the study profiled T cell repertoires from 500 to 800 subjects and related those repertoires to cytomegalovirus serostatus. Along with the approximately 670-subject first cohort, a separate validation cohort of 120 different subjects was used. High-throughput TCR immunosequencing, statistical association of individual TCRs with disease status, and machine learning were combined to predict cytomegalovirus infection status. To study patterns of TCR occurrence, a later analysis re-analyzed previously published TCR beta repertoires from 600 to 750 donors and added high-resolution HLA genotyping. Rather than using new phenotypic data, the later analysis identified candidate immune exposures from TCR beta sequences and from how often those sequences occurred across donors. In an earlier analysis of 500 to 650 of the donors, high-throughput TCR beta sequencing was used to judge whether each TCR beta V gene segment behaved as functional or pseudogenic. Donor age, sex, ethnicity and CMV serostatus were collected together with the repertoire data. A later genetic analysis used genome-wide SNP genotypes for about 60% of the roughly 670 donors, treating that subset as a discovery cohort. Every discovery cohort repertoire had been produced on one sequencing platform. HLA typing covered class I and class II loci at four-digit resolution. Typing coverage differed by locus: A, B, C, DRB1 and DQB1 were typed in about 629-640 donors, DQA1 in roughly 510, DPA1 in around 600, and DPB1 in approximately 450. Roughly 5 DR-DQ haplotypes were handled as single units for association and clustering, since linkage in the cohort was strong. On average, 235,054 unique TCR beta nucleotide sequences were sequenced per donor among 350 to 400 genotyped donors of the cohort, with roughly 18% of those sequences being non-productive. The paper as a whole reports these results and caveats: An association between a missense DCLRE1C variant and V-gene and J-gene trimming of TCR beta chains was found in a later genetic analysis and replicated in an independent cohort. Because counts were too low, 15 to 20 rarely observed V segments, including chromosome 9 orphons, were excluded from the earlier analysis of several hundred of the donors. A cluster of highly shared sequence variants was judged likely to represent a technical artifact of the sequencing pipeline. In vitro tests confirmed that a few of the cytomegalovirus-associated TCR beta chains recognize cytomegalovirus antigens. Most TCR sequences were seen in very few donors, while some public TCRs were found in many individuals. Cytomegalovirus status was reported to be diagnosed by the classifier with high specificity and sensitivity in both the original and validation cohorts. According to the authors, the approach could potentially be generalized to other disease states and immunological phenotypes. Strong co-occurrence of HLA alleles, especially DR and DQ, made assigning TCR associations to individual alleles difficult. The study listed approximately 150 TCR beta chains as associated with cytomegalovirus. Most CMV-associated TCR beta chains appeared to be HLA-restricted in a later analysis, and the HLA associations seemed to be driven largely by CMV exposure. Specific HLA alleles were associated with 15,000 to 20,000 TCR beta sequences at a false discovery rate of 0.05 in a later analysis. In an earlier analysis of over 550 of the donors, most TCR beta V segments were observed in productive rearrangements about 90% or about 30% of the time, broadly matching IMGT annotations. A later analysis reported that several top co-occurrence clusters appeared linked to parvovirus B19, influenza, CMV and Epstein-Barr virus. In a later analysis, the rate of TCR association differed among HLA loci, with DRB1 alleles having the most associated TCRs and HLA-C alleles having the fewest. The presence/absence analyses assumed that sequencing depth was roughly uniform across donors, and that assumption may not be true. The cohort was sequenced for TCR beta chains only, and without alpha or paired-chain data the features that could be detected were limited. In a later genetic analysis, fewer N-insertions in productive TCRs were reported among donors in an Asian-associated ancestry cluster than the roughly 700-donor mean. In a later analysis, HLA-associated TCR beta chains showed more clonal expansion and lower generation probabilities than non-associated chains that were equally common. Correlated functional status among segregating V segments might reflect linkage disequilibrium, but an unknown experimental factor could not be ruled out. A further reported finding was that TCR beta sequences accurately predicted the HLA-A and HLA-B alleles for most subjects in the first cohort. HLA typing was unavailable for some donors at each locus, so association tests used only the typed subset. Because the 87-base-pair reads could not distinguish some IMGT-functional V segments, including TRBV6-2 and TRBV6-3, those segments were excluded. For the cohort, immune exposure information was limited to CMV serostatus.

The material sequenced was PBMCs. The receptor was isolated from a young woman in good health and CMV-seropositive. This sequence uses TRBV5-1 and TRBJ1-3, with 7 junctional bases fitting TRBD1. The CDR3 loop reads CASSGDSLNTIYF. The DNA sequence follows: TGCGCCAGCAGCGGGGACAGCCTAAACACCATATATTTT.